Below are 17 T cell receptor beta chains sequenced from a single sample in a study of shared clonotypes between healthy human individuals. Some clones are missing from TCRdb's copy, which holds only in-frame ones; the method was immunoSEQ multiplex PCR. The table lists about 100,000 clones, approximately 70% of them singletons. Specimen: memory CD8+ T cells sorted from blood. Subset meaning: CD45RO+ cells pooled with CCR7-negative TemRA cells. The receptor source for this set is a woman in her 30s in good health.

This chain links TRBV7-9 with TRBJ2-1; D perhaps matches TRBD2 (6 bases). The CDR3 consists of 15 residues. The germline V and J ends were trimmed by 5 bases and 3 bases, with 14 bases remaining between them. From germline, CDR1 is SEHNR and CDR2 FQNEAQ (reference sequence). The CDR3 sequence is CASSATSPGYNEQFF. The CDR3 DNA reads TGTGCCAGCAGCGCCACTAGCCCGGGCTACAATGAGCAGTTCTTC.

This clone was observed a handful of times. This sequence joins TRBV10-1 and TRBJ2-3; 13 bases are shared with TRBD2. This CDR3 spans 15 amino acids. With V trimmed by 6 bases and J by 3 bases, 3 bases remained unmatched. Germline V gene data show CDR1 as WNHNN and CDR2 as SYGVQD (reference sequence). The CDR3 DNA follows: TGCGCCAGCAGCGGACTAGCGGGAGAAACAGATACGCAGTATTTT. Its translation: CASSGLAGETDTQYF.

The chain recombines TRBV11-2 with TRBJ2-5; D gene ambiguous. TRBJ2-7 matches the DNA end more closely, so the J call is doubtful. The CDR3 spans 12 residues. The germline V gene has CDR1 SGHAT and CDR2 FQNNGV. The CDR3 sequence: CASSSSFYEQYF. CDR3 DNA: TGTGCCAGCAGCTCTAGTTTCTACGAGCAGTACTTC.

This sequence joins TRBV6-1 and TRBJ2-3; D gene unclear. Trimming stripped 6 bases from V and 2 bases from J, with 12 bases between. Per the germline V gene, CDR1 is MNHNS and CDR2 is SASEGT. This CDR3 has 14 residues. CDR3 DNA sequence: TGTGCCAGCAGCCCCCTGCGGCTCACAGATACGCAGTATTTT. This encodes CASSPLRLTDTQYF.

CDR3 coding DNA: TGTGCCAGCAGCCCCGGACCGTTACTTGAAGCTTTCTTT. Translation gives CASSPGPLLEAFF. The V and J genes are TRBV9 and TRBJ1-1; D gene unclear. Germline V gene lookup returns CDR1 SGDLS and CDR2 YYNGEE. The CDR3 runs 13 residues. The germline V and J ends were trimmed by 4 bases and 7 bases, with 14 bases remaining between them.

This chain connects TRBV4-2 to TRBJ2-7; weak D call: TRBD2 (5 bases). V was pared by 1 base and J by 4 bases, with 11 bases between. CDR1 is LGHNA and CDR2 is YNFKEQ in the germline V gene. This CDR3 is 14 amino acids long. The CDR3 DNA reads as TGTGCCAGCAGCCAAGTTTGGACTGTATACGAGCAGTACTTC. Its protein is CASSQVWTVYEQYF.

J is TRBJ1-1 and V is TRBV19; no clear D. The CDR3 consists of 14 residues. CDR1 LNHDA and CDR2 SQIVND come from the germline V gene (reference sequence). Trimming shortened V by 3 bases and J by 2 bases, and 10 bases separated the two germline ends. This CDR3 reads CASSIWTANTEAFF. The CDR3 nucleotides are TGTGCCAGTAGTATCTGGACTGCAAACACTGAAGCTTTCTTT.

This clone has ten or more counts. This chain links TRBV27 with TRBJ1-2, with D possibly being TRBD1 (6 bases). In germline, CDR1 is MNHEY, CDR2 SMNVEV (reference sequence). The germline V and J ends were trimmed by 5 bases and 1 base, with 14 bases remaining between them. CDR3 size: 15 residues. For the CDR3, the DNA is TGTGCCAGCAGTACGACAGGAGAGGGTAACTATGGCTACACCTTC. It yields the protein CASSTTGEGNYGYTF.

CDR3 sequence: CASSRGLAGGARLWETQYF. The CDR3, as DNA: TGTGCCAGCAGTAGGGGACTAGCGGGAGGGGCACGATTATGGGAGACCCAGTACTTC. The chain combines TRBV28 with TRBJ2-5, with TRBD2 matching over 16 bases. CDR3 length: 19 residues. Germline CDR1 MDHEN, CDR2 SYDVKM. V dropped 5 bases and J dropped 5; count of bases not matched to a gene: 14.

The sample holds one count of this clone. The rearrangement links TRBV7-6 to TRBJ2-7, with 11 bases fitting TRBD2. Germline V CDR1 and CDR2: SGHVS, FNYEAQ. V dropped 0 bases and J dropped 7; count of bases not matched to a gene: 11. The CDR3 runs 17 residues. The CDR3 DNA sequence: TGTGCCAGCAGCTTAGCGCGCGCGGGACTAGCGGCCCAGGAGCAGTACTTC. Protein: CASSLARAGLAAQEQYF.

The rearrangement links TRBV9 to TRBJ1-1; 9 positions match TRBD1. V was clipped by 4 bases and J by 3 bases; unmatched bases: 7. The CDR3 runs to 15 residues. Per germline, CDR1 SGDLS and CDR2 YYNGEE. The CDR3 sequence: CASSPRQGEYTEAFF. The CDR3 DNA reads as TGTGCCAGCAGCCCTCGACAGGGGGAGTACACTGAAGCTTTCTTT.

This chain links TRBV29-1 with TRBJ1-1, with D possibly TRBD1 on 6 matching bases. The CDR3 extends over 13 amino acids. Germline V gene lookup returns CDR1 SQVTM and CDR2 ANQGSEA. In nucleotides, the CDR3 is TGCTCCCATATAGGACAGTGGAACACTGAAGCTTTCTTT. Its protein is CSHIGQWNTEAFF.

There are a few counts of this clone. The chain has TRBV27 and TRBJ2-5; tentatively, D is TRBD1 (5 bases). Germline values: CDR1 MNHEY, CDR2 SMNVEV (reference sequence). CDR3 length: 14 residues. Trimming removed 2 bases at V and 4 bases at J, with 11 bases between. The CDR3 sequence is CASSLAGYRETQYF. In DNA, the CDR3 is TGTGCCAGCAGTTTAGCAGGGTATCGAGAGACCCAGTACTTC.

The rearrangement uses TRBV7-8 and TRBJ2-7; D not certain. The V end was cut by 2 bases, the J end by 6 bases, with 11 bases between. The CDR3 loop spans 13 amino acids. From germline, CDR1 is SGHVS and CDR2 FQNEAQ. The CDR3 protein is CASSLRPDGEQYF. The CDR3 DNA follows: TGTGCCAGCAGCTTAAGGCCGGACGGCGAGCAGTACTTC.

The genes are TRBV6-4 and TRBJ2-1; 9 bases are shared with TRBD2. The trim removed 0 bases at V and 11 bases at J, leaving 2 bases unmatched. CDR1 and CDR2 from the germline V gene are MRHNA and SNTAGT. There are 13 residues in the CDR3. CDR3 DNA sequence: TGTGCCAGCAGTGACTCCGGGACTAGCAAGCAGTTCTTC. It yields the protein CASSDSGTSKQFF.

This chain links TRBV27 with TRBJ2-1, with 11 positions matching TRBD2. Per germline, CDR1 MNHEY and CDR2 SMNVEV (reference sequence). The CDR3 consists of 16 residues. V lost 5 bases and J lost 0; bases outside the gene matches: 3. Here the CDR3 reads CASSRGTSGSYNEQFF. CDR3 nucleotide sequence: TGTGCCAGCAGTCGAGGGACTAGCGGCTCCTACAATGAGCAGTTCTTC.

The rearrangement links TRBV7-8 to TRBJ2-3; the D gene is possibly TRBD2 (6 bases). Deletions cut 5 bases from V and 1 base from J, with 13 bases between. The CDR3 is 15 amino acids. Per germline, CDR1 SGHVS and CDR2 FQNEAQ. The CDR3 loop reads CASSGLKRGTDTQYF. In DNA form, the CDR3 reads TGTGCCAGCAGCGGTCTAAAGCGGGGCACAGATACGCAGTATTTT.